This is a list of T cell receptor beta chains from one sample in a study of T cell responses to AZD1222 COVID-19 vaccine. TCRdb's table, derived via immunoSEQ multiplex PCR, lists solely in-frame clones and lacks some. This sample has about 60,000 clones, with roughly 87% found just once. Sequenced material: peripheral blood, taken on day 0 of AZD1222 vaccination. Source of these receptors: an adult in good health. Each CDR3 is given with its conserved first and last residue. D genes are given only for firm matches. Size is omitted from some rows. Given values are once, few, many or a class for expanded clones.

v_gene	abundance	j_gene	d_gene	CDR3aa	CDR3nt
TRBV7-8	once	TRBJ2-1	NA	CASSRDITSYNEQFF	TGTGCCAGCAGCCGCGACATTACCTCCTACAATGAGCAGTTCTTC
TRBV5-1	NA	TRBJ2-3	TRBD2	CASSFRLAGDTDTQYF	TGCGCCAGCAGCTTTAGGCTAGCGGGGGATACAGATACGCAGTATTTT
TRBV20-1	NA	TRBJ2-1	TRBD2	CSASLGLAGVSSYNEQFF	TGCAGTGCTAGTTTAGGATTAGCGGGGGTAAGCTCCTACAATGAGCAGTTCTTC
TRBV2	NA	TRBJ2-7	NA	CATRGFSYEQYF	TGTGCCACCCGGGGGTTCTCCTACGAGCAGTACTTC
TRBV6-5	few	TRBJ2-7	TRBD2	CASSSSRGGTYYEQYF	TGTGCCAGCAGTTCCTCACGCGGGGGGACATATTACGAGCAGTACTTC
TRBV18	many	TRBJ1-1	TRBD1	CASSPSPTGAGEAFF	TGTGCCAGCTCACCCTCTCCGACAGGGGCGGGTGAAGCTTTCTTT
TRBV3-1/TRBV3-2	NA	TRBJ2-2	NA	CASSRRGPNTGELFF	TGTGCCAGCAGCCGACGGGGGCCGAACACCGGGGAGCTGTTTTTT
TRBV14	NA	TRBJ1-2	TRBD1	CASSQGTGGNYGYTF	TGTGCCAGCAGCCAAGGGACAGGGGGAAACTATGGCTACACCTTC
TRBV30	NA	TRBJ1-2	NA	CAWAPDSNLFGYTF	TGTGCCTGGGCTCCTGACAGCAACCTGTTCGGCTACACCTTC
TRBV12-3/TRBV12-4	NA	TRBJ2-1	NA	CASSLDRYNEQFF	TGTGCCAGCAGTTTGGACAGATACAATGAGCAGTTCTTC
TRBV28	NA	TRBJ2-7	TRBD1	CASTFTQGAREQYF	TGTGCCAGCACCTTCACCCAGGGGGCGAGGGAGCAGTACTTC
TRBV18	once	TRBJ1-3	TRBD1	CASSPLSTGGAGNTIYF	TGTGCCAGCTCACCACTATCGACAGGGGGTGCCGGAAACACCATATATTTT
TRBV6-5	NA	TRBJ2-4	TRBD2	CASTPSGENIQYF	TGTGCCAGCACCCCTAGCGGGGAAAACATTCAGTACTTC
TRBV5-6	NA	TRBJ1-4	NA	CASSLAGGREKLFF	TGTGCCAGCAGCTTGGCGGGGGGGCGCGAAAAACTGTTTTTT
TRBV10-3	NA	TRBJ2-6	NA	CAISRPGANVLTF	TGTGCCATCTCGCGTCCTGGGGCCAACGTCCTGACTTTC
TRBV3-1/TRBV3-2	once	TRBJ2-1	NA	CASSQDLRLGVGEQFF	TGTGCCAGCAGCCAAGATCTGAGACTAGGTGTAGGTGAGCAGTTCTTC
TRBV15	NA	TRBJ1-5	TRBD1	CATSPRTGGHQPQHF	TGTGCCACCAGCCCTCGGACAGGGGGTCATCAGCCCCAGCATTTT
TRBV7-8	once	TRBJ2-7	TRBD1	CASSSTGTGVGEQYF	TGTGCCAGCAGCTCCACCGGGACAGGGGTAGGCGAGCAGTACTTC
TRBV19	NA	TRBJ1-1	NA	CASSSTPVLGGTEAFF	TGTGCCAGTAGTTCCACCCCGGTTTTAGGGGGTACTGAAGCTTTCTTT
TRBV19	NA	TRBJ2-3	NA	CASSLRGGPGDTQYF	TGTGCCAGTAGTCTTAGAGGGGGGCCTGGGGATACGCAGTATTTT
TRBV5-1	NA	TRBJ1-4	NA	CASSSGTINEKLFF	TGCGCCAGCAGCTCTGGGACTATAAATGAAAAACTGTTTTTT